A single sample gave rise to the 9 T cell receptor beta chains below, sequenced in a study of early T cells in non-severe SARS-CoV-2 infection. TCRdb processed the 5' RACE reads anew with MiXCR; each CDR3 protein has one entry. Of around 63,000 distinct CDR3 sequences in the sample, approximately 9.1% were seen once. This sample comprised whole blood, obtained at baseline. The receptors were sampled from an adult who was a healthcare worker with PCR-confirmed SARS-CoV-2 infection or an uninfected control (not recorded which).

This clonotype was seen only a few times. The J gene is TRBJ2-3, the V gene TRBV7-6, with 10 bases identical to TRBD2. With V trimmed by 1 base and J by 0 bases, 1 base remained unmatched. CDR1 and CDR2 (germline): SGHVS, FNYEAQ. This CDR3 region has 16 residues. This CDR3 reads CASSLGTSGSTDTQYF. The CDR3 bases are TGTGCCAGCAGCTTAGGGACTAGCGGTAGCACAGATACGCAGTATTTT.

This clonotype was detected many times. The CDR3 DNA sequence: TGTGCCAGCACCACCCCCGGAGGGTCTGGAAACACCATATATTTT. This sequence encodes CASTTPGGSGNTIYF. The chain carries TRBV28 and TRBJ1-3, with unresolved D. The germline gives CDR1 MDHEN, CDR2 SYDVKM. V lost 7 bases and J 1 base, leaving 14 bases between the germline ends. This CDR3 has 15 amino acids.

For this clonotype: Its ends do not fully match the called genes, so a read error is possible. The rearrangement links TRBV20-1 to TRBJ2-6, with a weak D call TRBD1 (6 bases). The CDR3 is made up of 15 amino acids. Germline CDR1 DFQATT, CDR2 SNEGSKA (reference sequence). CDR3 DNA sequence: TGCAGTGCTCTCCGACAGGCTGCTGGGGCCAACGTCCTGGCTTTC. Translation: CSALRQAAGANVLAF.

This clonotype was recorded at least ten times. CDR3 region: CSVGWQNTEAFF. The CDR3 DNA is TGCAGCGTTGGTTGGCAGAACACTGAAGCTTTCTTT. The rearrangement links TRBV29-1 to TRBJ1-1; D gene uncertain. The CDR3 has 12 residues. V lost 4 bases to trimming and J lost 1 base, with 7 bases between them. Germline CDR1 reads SQVTM; CDR2 reads ANQGSEA. The full variable domain, completed using reference TRBV29-1 and TRBJ1-1, is SAVISQKPSRDICQRGTSLTIQCQVDSQVTMMFWYRQQPGQSLTLIATANQGSEATYESGFVIDKFPISRPNLTFSTLTVSNMSPEDSSIYLCSVGWQNTEAFFGQGTRLTVV.

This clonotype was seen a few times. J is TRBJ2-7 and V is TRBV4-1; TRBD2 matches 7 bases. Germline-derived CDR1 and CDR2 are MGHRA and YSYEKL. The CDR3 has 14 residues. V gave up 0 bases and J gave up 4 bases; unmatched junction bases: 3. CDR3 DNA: TGCGCCAGCAGCCAAGATTGGGGGGGTTACGAGCAGTACTTC. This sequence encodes CASSQDWGGYEQYF.

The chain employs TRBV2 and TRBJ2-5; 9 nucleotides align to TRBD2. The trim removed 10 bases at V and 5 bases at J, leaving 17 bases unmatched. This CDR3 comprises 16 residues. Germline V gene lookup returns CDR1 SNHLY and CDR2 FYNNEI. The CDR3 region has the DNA TGTGCCACTTCGGGACGAGCGGGAGGTCTATTGGAGACCCAGTACTTC. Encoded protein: CATSGRAGGLLETQYF.

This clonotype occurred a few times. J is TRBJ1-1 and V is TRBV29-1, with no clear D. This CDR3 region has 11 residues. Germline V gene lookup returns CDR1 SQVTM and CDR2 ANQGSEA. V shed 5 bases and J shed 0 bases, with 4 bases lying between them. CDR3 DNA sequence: TGCAGCGTTCGGGTGAACACTGAAGCTTTCTTT. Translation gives CSVRVNTEAFF.

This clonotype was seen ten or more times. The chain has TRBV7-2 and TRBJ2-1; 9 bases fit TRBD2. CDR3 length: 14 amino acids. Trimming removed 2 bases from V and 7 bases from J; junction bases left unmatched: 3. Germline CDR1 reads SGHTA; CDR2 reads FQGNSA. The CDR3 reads CASSLRTSVNEQFF. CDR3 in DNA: TGTGCCAGCAGCTTACGGACTAGCGTAAATGAGCAGTTCTTC.

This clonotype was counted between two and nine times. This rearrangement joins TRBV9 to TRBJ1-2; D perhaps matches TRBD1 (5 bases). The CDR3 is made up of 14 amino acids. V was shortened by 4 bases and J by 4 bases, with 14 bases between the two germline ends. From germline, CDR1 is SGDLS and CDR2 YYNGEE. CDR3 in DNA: TGTGCCAGCAGCCCGAGCCGGGGCATCTATGGCTACACCTTC. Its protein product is CASSPSRGIYGYTF.